This T cell receptor beta chain came from a study of lymphopenia after photon versus proton radiotherapy (dated by TCRdb to between 2018 and 2021). Background on the whole study: The study compared the immunological effects of photon versus proton radiation therapy in patients with gastrointestinal tumors who developed high-grade lymphopenia. A cohort of roughly 18 patients with gastrointestinal tumors who received either photon or proton therapy and subsequently developed lymphopenia was included. The study aimed to characterize how the two radiation modalities differ in their impact on the immune system.

Note on this clone: Its antigen has not been determined. Per-base quality was not reported, and no clone a single base away is much larger than it.

Library construction relied on the immunoSEQ multiplex PCR assay. T cell repertoires were profiled with deep sequencing of rearranged TCR beta loci together with multiparametric flow cytometry. Not all clones reach the TCRdb copy of this immuneACCESS table, which keeps in-frame sequences only. Checked studies attribute under half of the gap to unresolved V genes and leave the rest unexplained. This sample lists roughly 64,000 clones; around 90% were detected once. The ten largest clones add up to around 13% of the sample. Here is what the overall study found, with its caveats: The survival association was examined only in patients who died, and the authors described better survival with proton therapy as a possibility, not as a demonstrated result. Relative stability during treatment was observed in proton-treated patients, whereas loss of naive T cells and TCR diversity and gain of effector/memory populations were observed in photon-treated patients. After the lymphocyte count nadir, photon-treated repertoires showed oligoclonal expansion, especially of CD8+ Temra cells, which drove the drop in diversity. Across the cohort, among patients who died, a greater drop in TCR diversity after the nadir was inversely correlated with overall survival time.

Including cysteine and phenylalanine, the CDR3 has 13 amino acids. Solely the CDR3 DNA is kept, with 39 bases framed from the first base. Based on the germline V gene (reference sequence), the CDR1 and CDR2 sequences are SEHNR and FQNEAQ. V and J lose 6 bases and 0 bases, and a span of 7 bases separates them. This sequence was found in a man of 80 years or more with esophageal cancer. The rearrangement joined TRBV7-9 to TRBJ2-3, with the identity of the D gene unclear. The sequencing used peripheral blood, collected from a patient treated with proton-based radiotherapy. The encoded CDR3 is CASRAASTDTQYF. The DNA sequence is given as TGTGCCAGCAGGGCAGCTAGCACAGATACGCAGTATTTT. Supplemented by the reference TRBV7-9 and TRBJ2-3 proteins around the CDR3, the complete variable domain is DTGVSQNPRHKITKRGQNVTFRCDPISEHNRLYWYRQTLGQGPEFLTYFQNEAQLEKSRLLSDRFSAERPKGSFSTLEIQRTEQGDSAMYLCASRAASTDTQYFGPGTRLTVL.